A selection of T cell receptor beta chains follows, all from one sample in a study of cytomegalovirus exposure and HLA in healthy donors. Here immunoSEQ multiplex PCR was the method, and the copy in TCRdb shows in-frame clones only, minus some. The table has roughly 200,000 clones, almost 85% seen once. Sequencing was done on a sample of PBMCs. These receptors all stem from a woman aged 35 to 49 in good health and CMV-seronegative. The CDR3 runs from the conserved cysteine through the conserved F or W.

cdr3_aa: CASSQDGASGMIQETQYF
j_call: TRBJ2-5
v_call: TRBV4-3

cdr3_aa: CASSFAGYNEQFF
j_call: TRBJ2-1
v_call: TRBV27

cdr3_aa: CASITGTVNYGYTF
j_call: TRBJ1-2
v_call: TRBV28

cdr3_aa: CATNDIETGGQFF
j_call: TRBJ2-1
v_call: TRBV15

cdr3_aa: CASSRPTEGYEQYF
j_call: TRBJ2-7
v_call: TRBV18

cdr3_aa: CASSLRQGGNTIYF
j_call: TRBJ1-3
v_call: TRBV5-6

cdr3_aa: CASSPGWNEKLFF
j_call: TRBJ1-4
v_call: TRBV5-1

cdr3_aa: CASSQGGSGYPF
j_call: TRBJ1-2
v_call: TRBV6-5

cdr3_aa: CASSQERLRETQYF
j_call: TRBJ2-5
v_call: TRBV4-2

cdr3_aa: CASSQDMARQGVVYGYTF
j_call: TRBJ1-2
v_call: TRBV4-2